Reported below is one TCR beta chain. The data are from a study of blood T cell repertoires in COVID-19. Study background: The samples span acute and convalescent COVID-19 from the United States, Italy and Spain. PBMCs, B-cell-depleted T cells, or T cells were the source of the cDNA or gDNA that made up the material.

Methods used by the authors: Reference gene primer amplification in the assay estimated nucleated cell counts. Some clones are missing from TCRdb's copy, which holds only in-frame ones; the method was immunoSEQ multiplex PCR. For V, J and clone size, that table is used; D and trimming come from the DNA. The sample comprises approximately 180,000 clones, nearly 90% of which are singletons, and about 22% rests with the top ten. CDR1 is SGHVS and CDR2 is FNYEAQ in the germline V gene. With 5 bases clipped from V and 6 bases from J, the junction kept 12 bases outside the gene matches. The CDR3 consists of 17 residues.

The sample was peripheral blood. V is TRBV7-6 and J is TRBJ1-6, with TRBD1 identical over 8 bases. The sequence came from a man aged 60-69 years with active or convalescent COVID-19. The CDR3 nucleotides are TGTGCCAGCAGCCCAGGACAGGGCGTAGGGAGTAATTCACCCCTCCACTTT. As protein: CASSPGQGVGSNSPLHF.